This paragraph covers one T cell receptor (beta chain) sequence. Its target is not known. The data belong to a study of Ad26.COV2.S vaccination and SARS-CoV-2 variants. Study at large: Donor was one of the participants in the Ad26.COV2.S arm of the COV1001 trial. Regarding the study as a whole: Measures of TCR breadth and depth may have fallen short of total T cell responses.

The germline V gene encodes CDR1 LGHNA and CDR2 YSLEER. This CDR3 is built from 17 residues. V gave up 0 bases and J gave up 0 bases, with 15 bases separating them. The treatment was: roughly 19 received Ad26.COV2.S at low or high dose, single or two shots; 5 received placebo; per-sample allocation not given. Sampling happened 63 days after the first vaccine or placebo injection. Participants' vaccine, an Ad26 vector, delivered Wuhan-strain SARS-CoV-2 spike. Profiling relied on immunoSEQ multiplex PCR, and the TCRdb table lists in-frame clones only, not all of them. Here the sample spans around 450,000 clones, 89% being singletons.

The V gene is TRBV4-3, the J gene TRBJ2-7, with no clear D. Sequenced material: peripheral blood, taken in a trial of Ad26.COV2.S vaccine versus placebo. The sequence was obtained from a person aged 18-60 years who received the Ad26.COV2.S COVID-19 vaccine or a placebo. The CDR3 here is CASSQDHAPLTSYEQYF. In DNA form, the CDR3 reads TGCGCCAGCAGCCAAGATCATGCACCGCTGACCTCCTACGAGCAGTACTTC.